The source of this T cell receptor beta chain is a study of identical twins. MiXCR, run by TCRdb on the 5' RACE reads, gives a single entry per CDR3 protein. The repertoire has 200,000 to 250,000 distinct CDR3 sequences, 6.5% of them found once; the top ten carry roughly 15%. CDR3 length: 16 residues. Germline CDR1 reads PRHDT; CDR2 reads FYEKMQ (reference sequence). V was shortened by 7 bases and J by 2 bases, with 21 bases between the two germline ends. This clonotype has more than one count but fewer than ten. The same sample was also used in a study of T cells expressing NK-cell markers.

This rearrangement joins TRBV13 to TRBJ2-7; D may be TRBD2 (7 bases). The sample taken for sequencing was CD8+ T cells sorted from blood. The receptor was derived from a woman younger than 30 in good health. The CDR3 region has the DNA TGTGCCAGCACCTCCCTCGAGGCGGGGGCGGCCTACGAGCAGTACTTC. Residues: CASTSLEAGAAYEQYF.